This T cell receptor beta chain was documented in a study of cytomegalovirus exposure and HLA in healthy donors. Germline values: CDR1 SGHDT, CDR2 YYEEEE. CDR3 length equals 11 residues. V shed 3 bases and J shed 1 base, with 2 bases lying between them. Amplification used 60 Vbeta primers and 13 Jbeta primers. Method: immunoSEQ multiplex PCR; TCRdb's copy keeps in-frame clones and lacks some. The sample contains under 100,000 clones, 55% to 75% of which appear only once. Material: PBMCs. The chain employs TRBV5-6 and TRBJ2-7; D not resolved. This TCR came from a woman aged 50 to 60 in good health and CMV-seropositive. The CDR3 nucleotides are TGTGCCAGCAGCTCATCCTACGAGCAGTACTTC. This codes for CASSSSYEQYF.